A single sample is the source of the 23 T cell receptor beta chains below, sequenced in a study of cytomegalovirus exposure and HLA in healthy donors. PCR used 60 Vbeta primers and 13 Jbeta primers. Assay used: immunoSEQ multiplex PCR; TCRdb lists only in-frame clones, some missing. Its table records about 170,000 clones. Sequencing was carried out using PBMCs. Receptors originate from a woman aged 55-69 years in good health and CMV-seronegative.

This chain uses TRBV7-3 with TRBJ2-1; the D is unclear. Looked up from germline, CDR1 is SGHTA and CDR2 is FQGTGA. The ends were cut back, 5 bases at V and 14 bases at J, with 19 bases in the middle. This CDR3 contains 13 residues. This chain's CDR3 is CASSPSARSEEFF. In DNA, the CDR3 is TGTGCCAGCAGCCCATCCGCTCGGTCCGAGGAGTTCTTC. The whole variable domain, filled in from reference TRBV7-3 and TRBJ2-1, reads GAGVSQTPSNKVTEKGKYVELRCDPISGHTALYWYRQSLGQGPEFLIYFQGTGAADDSGLPNDRFFAVRPEGSVSTLKIQRTERGDSAVYLCASSPSARSEEFFGPGTRLTVL.

The chain employs TRBV11-3 and TRBJ1-1; D is perhaps TRBD1 (6 bases). The V gene's germline CDR1 is SGHNT and CDR2 YENEEA. The germline V and J ends were trimmed by 2 bases and 1 base, with 8 bases remaining between them. The CDR3 length is 14 residues. CDR3 DNA: TGTGCCAGCAGCTTAATGGGGGCGAACACTGAAGCTTTCTTT. This codes for CASSLMGANTEAFF.

V usage is TRBV28 and J usage is TRBJ1-5; TRBD1 matches at 7 bases. Germline CDR1 is MDHEN and CDR2 is SYDVKM. V shed 2 bases and J 2 bases; nucleotides not matched to a gene: 12. The CDR3 is 18 amino acids. The CDR3 region is CASSLDGYTGVGNQPQHF. The CDR3 DNA sequence: TGTGCCAGCAGTTTAGACGGATACACAGGGGTCGGCAATCAGCCCCAGCATTTT.

This chain connects TRBV19 to TRBJ2-1, with 8 bases identical to TRBD2. The V segment lost 9 bases and the J segment 15 bases; nucleotides outside the gene matches: 7. There are 10 residues in the CDR3. CDR1 is LNHDA and CDR2 is SQIVND in the germline V gene (reference sequence). The CDR3 region has the DNA TGTGCCAGCCAGCGGGAGAGAACGTTCTTC. The encoded protein is CASQRERTFF.

The chain uses TRBV6-5 and TRBJ1-6, with D perhaps TRBD1 (6 bases). This CDR3 spans 15 amino acids. Germline lookup yields CDR1 MNHEY and CDR2 SVGAGI. The V end was cut by 10 bases, the J end by 4 bases, with 17 bases between. The CDR3 loop is CATRIQGNYNSPLHF. In nucleotides, the CDR3 is TGTGCCACCCGTATTCAGGGGAATTATAATTCACCCCTCCACTTT.

As concerns this clone: This CDR3 fails to terminate in the conserved phenylalanine or tryptophan, so it likely reflects a read error. This chain uses TRBV5-1 with TRBJ1-1, with D possibly matching TRBD1 (5 bases). Per the germline V gene, CDR1 is SGHRS and CDR2 is YFSETQ. Trimming took 0 bases from V and 5 from J, leaving 11 bases between them. The length of the CDR3 is 14 residues. The CDR3 bases are TGCGCCAGCAGCTTGGTGGCAGGGAGGACTGAAGCTTTCCTT. It yields the protein CASSLVAGRTEAFL.

The genes are TRBV5-1 and TRBJ2-3; 10 nucleotides match TRBD2. The CDR3 runs 17 residues. Trimming cost V 0 bases and J 6 bases; bases outside gene matches: 10. The germline V gene encodes CDR1 SGHRS and CDR2 YFSETQ. For the CDR3, the DNA is TGCGCCAGCAGCTTGGGGAGACTAGCGGGCTGGGAGGATACGCAGTATTTT. This gives the protein CASSLGRLAGWEDTQYF.

The chain uses TRBV27 and TRBJ2-5; a possible D gene is TRBD1 (6 bases). The J call may be mistaken, given a closer DNA end match to TRBJ2-7. Germline V gives CDR1 MNHEY, CDR2 SMNVEV (reference sequence). The CDR3 is 15 residues long. CDR3 in DNA: TGTGCCAGCAGTTTTGCCCGACAGGCCCGGTACGAGCAGTACTTC. This codes for CASSFARQARYEQYF.

V is TRBV5-1 and J is TRBJ2-1; D gene uncertain. This CDR3 has 13 amino acids. V was pared by 5 bases and J by 3 bases, with 9 bases between. Per the germline V gene, CDR1 is SGHRS and CDR2 is YFSETQ. CDR3 sequence (DNA): TGCGCCAGCAGAACCCTAAACTACAATGAGCAGTTCTTC. The encoded protein is CASRTLNYNEQFF.

For this clone: The germline gene is not matched at one end of the junction; a read error may be the cause. The chain is built from TRBV6-1 and TRBJ1-4, with 7 bases aligning to TRBD1. CDR3 size: 11 residues. Germline V gene lookup returns CDR1 MNHNS and CDR2 SASEGT. The CDR3 nucleotides read TGTGCCAGCAGTGAAGGACCGGACAGGTCTTTT. This translates into CASSEGPDRSF.

This chain connects TRBV7-6 to TRBJ2-7; no firm D call. The CDR3 covers 12 residues. CDR1 SGHVS and CDR2 FNYEAQ come from the germline V gene. V lost 1 base, J lost 6 bases, and 7 bases lay in between. In nucleotides, the CDR3 is TGTGCCAGCAGCTTAGGGGCACGCGAGCAGTACTTC. It codes for CASSLGAREQYF.

The CDR3 sequence: CASSSRDSLSAFF. In nucleotides, the CDR3 is TGTGCCAGCAGCTCCCGGGACAGCTTGAGCGCTTTCTTT. V usage is TRBV5-4 and J usage is TRBJ1-1; 7 bases are a match to TRBD1. From germline, CDR1 is SGHNT and CDR2 YYREEE (reference sequence). The CDR3 is 13 residues long. Trimming took 3 bases from V and 11 from J; bases not matched to a gene: 10.

J is TRBJ2-5 and V is TRBV7-9, with D maybe TRBD1 (6 bases). The V and J ends lost 5 bases and 3 bases respectively, with 16 bases between them. This CDR3 contains 15 residues. CDR1 is SEHNR and CDR2 is FQNEAQ in the germline V gene (reference sequence). CDR3 DNA: TGTGCCAGCAGCGTTACAGGGTATGGGAAAGAGACCCAGTACTTC. It specifies CASSVTGYGKETQYF.

V usage is TRBV7-3 and J usage is TRBJ1-1, with no clear D. In germline, CDR1 is SGHTA, CDR2 FQGTGA. The CDR3 is made up of 13 amino acids. Deletions cut 2 bases from V and 0 bases from J, with 4 bases between. The CDR3: CASSLSVNTEAFF. CDR3 bases: TGTGCCAGCAGCTTATCGGTGAACACTGAAGCTTTCTTT.

This chain uses TRBV25-1 with TRBJ1-1, with 8 nucleotides matching TRBD1. This CDR3 is built from 14 residues. V lost 3 bases to trimming and J lost 4 bases; unmatched junction nucleotides: 4. The V gene's germline CDR1 is MGHDK and CDR2 SYGVNS. The CDR3 DNA sequence: TGTGCCAGCAGTGACGAACAGGGGGTCACTGAAGCTTTCTTT. Its translation: CASSDEQGVTEAFF.

The rearrangement links TRBV29-1 to TRBJ2-7; tentatively, D is TRBD2 (6 bases). The ends were cut back, 4 bases at V and 3 bases at J, with 13 bases in the middle. The CDR3 sequence is 13 residues long. The germline V gene has CDR1 SQVTM and CDR2 ANQGSEA. The CDR3 sequence: CSVGSSEDYEQYF. DNA for the CDR3: TGCAGCGTTGGGTCTAGCGAGGACTACGAGCAGTACTTC.

V gene TRBV7-6 combines with J gene TRBJ2-7, with TRBD1 as a possible D gene (6 bases). CDR3 length equals 15 residues. V shed 5 bases and J shed 4 bases, with 18 bases lying between them. Germline assignment: CDR1 SGHVS and CDR2 FNYEAQ. The CDR3 loop reads CASSARPGASYEQYF. CDR3 nucleotide sequence: TGTGCCAGCAGCGCTAGGCCAGGGGCTTCTTACGAGCAGTACTTC.

The rearrangement uses TRBV7-3 and TRBJ1-6; 9 nucleotides align to TRBD1. The CDR3 contains 17 residues. Trimming removed 5 bases from V and 7 bases from J; junction bases left unmatched: 12. Germline CDR1 is SGHTA and CDR2 is FQGTGA. The CDR3 DNA sequence: TGTGCCAGCAGCCTCGGACAGGGGTTAGCGGGGAATTCACCCCTCCACTTT. Its translation: CASSLGQGLAGNSPLHF.

The chain recombines TRBV27 with TRBJ1-5; no definite D call. With 10 bases removed from V and 0 bases from J, the gap between germline ends came to 13 bases. The germline V gene has CDR1 MNHEY and CDR2 SMNVEV (reference sequence). The CDR3 has 14 amino acids. Here the CDR3 reads CATGEGYSNQPQHF. CDR3 in DNA: TGTGCCACCGGGGAGGGCTATAGCAATCAGCCCCAGCATTTT.

The chain uses TRBV4-2 and TRBJ2-2; the D is unclear. Germline lookup yields CDR1 LGHNA and CDR2 YNFKEQ. With 0 bases removed from V and 4 bases from J, the gap between germline ends came to 9 bases. The CDR3 covers 15 residues. In DNA form, the CDR3 reads TGTGCCAGCAGCCAAGAAACGGGTTTCACCGGGGAGCTGTTTTTT. Protein sequence: CASSQETGFTGELFF.

This chain links TRBV20-1 with TRBJ2-3; the D gene is possibly TRBD1 (5 bases). V lost 0 bases and J 11 bases, leaving 9 bases between the germline ends. The CDR3 covers 11 residues. The germline CDR1 and CDR2 sequences are DFQATT and SNEGSKA (reference sequence). Here the CDR3 DNA reads TGCAGTGCTAGAGAAGGGGTAGGGCAGTATTTT. Translated, it gives CSAREGVGQYF.

The chain joins TRBV9 to TRBJ2-5, with 7 positions matching TRBD2. The CDR3 runs 14 residues. V shed 2 bases, J shed 1 base, and the junction held 2 bases outside the gene matches. Germline values: CDR1 SGDLS, CDR2 YYNGEE. The CDR3 nucleotides are TGTGCCAGCAGCGTTGGACTAGGCCAAGAGACCCAGTACTTC. Protein sequence: CASSVGLGQETQYF.

The rearrangement joins TRBV6-1 to TRBJ1-5; 7 bases align to TRBD1. The CDR3 runs to 13 residues. Germline CDR1 MNHNS, CDR2 SASEGT. The junction had 4 bases not matched to a gene; V was cut back by 6 bases and J by 5 bases. The CDR3 region is CASSGQEYQPQHF. CDR3 DNA: TGTGCCAGCAGCGGACAGGAGTATCAGCCCCAGCATTTT.